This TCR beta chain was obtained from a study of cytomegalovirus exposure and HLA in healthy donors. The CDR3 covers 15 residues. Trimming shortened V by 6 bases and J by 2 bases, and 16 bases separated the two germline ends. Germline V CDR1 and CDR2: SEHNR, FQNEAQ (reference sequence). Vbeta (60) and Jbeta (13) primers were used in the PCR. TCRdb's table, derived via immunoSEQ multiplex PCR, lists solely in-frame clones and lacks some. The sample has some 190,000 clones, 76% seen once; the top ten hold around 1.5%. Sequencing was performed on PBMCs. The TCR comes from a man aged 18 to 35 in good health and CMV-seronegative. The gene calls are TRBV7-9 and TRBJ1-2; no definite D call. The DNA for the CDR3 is TGTGCCAGCAGGGAAGCGGCGGGCCCAAACTATGGCTACACCTTC. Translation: CASREAAGPNYGYTF.